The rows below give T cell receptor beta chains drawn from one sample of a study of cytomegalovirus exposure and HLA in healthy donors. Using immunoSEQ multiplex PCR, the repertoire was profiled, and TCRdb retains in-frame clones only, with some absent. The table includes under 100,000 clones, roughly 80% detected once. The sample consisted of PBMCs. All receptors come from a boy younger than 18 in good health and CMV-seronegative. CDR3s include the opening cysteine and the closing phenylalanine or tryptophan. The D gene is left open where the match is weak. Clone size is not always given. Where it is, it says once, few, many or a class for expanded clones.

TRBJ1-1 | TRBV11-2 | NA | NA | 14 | CASSVQGWNTEAFF | TGTGCCAGCAGCGTACAGGGATGGAACACTGAAGCTTTCTTT
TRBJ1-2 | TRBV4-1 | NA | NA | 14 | CASSQGLGGSGYTF | TGCGCCAGCAGCCAAGGACTGGGCGGGTCTGGCTACACCTTC
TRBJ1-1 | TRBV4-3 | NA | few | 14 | CASSQETAAGKAFF | TGCGCCAGCAGCCAAGAGACGGCCGCGGGTAAAGCTTTCTTT
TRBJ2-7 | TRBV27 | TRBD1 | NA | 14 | CASRTAGTAYEQYF | TGTGCCAGCAGAACCGCCGGGACAGCCTACGAGCAGTACTTC
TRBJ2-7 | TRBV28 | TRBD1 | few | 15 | CASSFPGQGDYEQYF | TGTGCCAGCAGTTTCCCGGGACAGGGGGACTACGAGCAGTACTTC
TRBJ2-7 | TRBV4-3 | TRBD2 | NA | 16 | CASSQDRTSGDYEQYF | TGCGCCAGCAGCCAAGATAGGACTAGCGGGGACTACGAGCAGTACTTC
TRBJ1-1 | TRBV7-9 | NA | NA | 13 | CASSFGGNTEAFF | TGTGCCAGCAGCTTCGGGGGGAACACTGAAGCTTTCTTT
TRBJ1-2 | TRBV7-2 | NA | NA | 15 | CASSPGGGDGAGYTF | TGTGCCAGCAGCCCGGGCGGAGGGGATGGTGCTGGCTACACCTTC
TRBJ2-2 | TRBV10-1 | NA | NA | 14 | CASSERVKTGELFF | TGCGCCAGCAGTGAGAGAGTGAAAACCGGGGAGCTGTTTTTT
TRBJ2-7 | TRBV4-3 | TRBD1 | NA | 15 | CASSQVGTGGAEQYF | TGCGCCAGCAGCCAGGTTGGGACAGGGGGCGCCGAGCAGTACTTC